This T cell receptor (beta chain) was found in a study of blood T cell repertoires in COVID-19. Overall study context: Nucleic acid was either cDNA or gDNA, and it came from T cells, B-cell-depleted T cells, or PBMCs.

Study members were between roughly 18 and 100 years old and lived in some 22 US regions. Clinical history reported by participants formed the basis on which cohorts were assigned. V lost 5 bases, J lost 1 base, and 4 bases stayed unmatched. Germline CDR1 reads LNHNV; CDR2 reads YYDKDF (reference sequence). This CDR3 has 14 residues. Sequenced by immunoSEQ multiplex PCR; TCRdb stores in-frame clones only, minus some. This sample has 200,000 to 250,000 clones; around nine tenths occur once, and the top ten carry about 1.9%. Sequencing input: PBMCs or T cells enriched from blood (not recorded which). The chain employs TRBV15 and TRBJ2-7; 8 nucleotides line up with TRBD1. This receptor was obtained from a woman aged 18-30 years who had recovered from COVID-19. The CDR3 loop is CATSQGTGSYEQYF. The CDR3 DNA is TGTGCCACCAGCCAAGGGACAGGTTCCTACGAGCAGTACTTC.